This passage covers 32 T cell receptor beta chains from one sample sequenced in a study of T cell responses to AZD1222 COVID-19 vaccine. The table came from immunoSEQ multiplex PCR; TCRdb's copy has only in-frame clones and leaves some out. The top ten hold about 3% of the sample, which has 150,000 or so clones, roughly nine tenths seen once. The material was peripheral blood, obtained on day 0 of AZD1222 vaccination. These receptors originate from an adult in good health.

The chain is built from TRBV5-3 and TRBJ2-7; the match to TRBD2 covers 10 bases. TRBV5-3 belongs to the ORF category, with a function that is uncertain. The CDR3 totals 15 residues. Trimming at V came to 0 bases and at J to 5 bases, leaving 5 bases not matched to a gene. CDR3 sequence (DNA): TGTGCCAGAAGCTTGGAGCCTAGCGGGAGCGACGAGCAGTACTTC. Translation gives CARSLEPSGSDEQYF.

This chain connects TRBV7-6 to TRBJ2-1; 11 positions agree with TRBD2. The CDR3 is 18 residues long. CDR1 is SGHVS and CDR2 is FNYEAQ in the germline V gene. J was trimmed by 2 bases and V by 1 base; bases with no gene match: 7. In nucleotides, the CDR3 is TGTGCCAGCAGCTTAGTGGGCCTAGCGGGAGGAACCTACAATGAGCAGTTCTTC. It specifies CASSLVGLAGGTYNEQFF. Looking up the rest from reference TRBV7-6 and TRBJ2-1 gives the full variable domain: GAGVSQSPRYKVTKRGQDVALRCDPISGHVSLYWYRQALGQGPEFLTYFNYEAQQDKSGLPNDRFSAERPEGSISTLTIQRTEQRDSAMYRCASSLVGLAGGTYNEQFFGPGTRLTVL.

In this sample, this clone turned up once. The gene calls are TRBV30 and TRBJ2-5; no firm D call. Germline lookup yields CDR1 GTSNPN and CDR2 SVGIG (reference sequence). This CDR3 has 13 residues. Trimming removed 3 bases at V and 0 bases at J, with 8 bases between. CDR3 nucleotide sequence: TGTGCCTGGAGCCAGAGTTACCAAGAGACCCAGTACTTC. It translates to CAWSQSYQETQYF.

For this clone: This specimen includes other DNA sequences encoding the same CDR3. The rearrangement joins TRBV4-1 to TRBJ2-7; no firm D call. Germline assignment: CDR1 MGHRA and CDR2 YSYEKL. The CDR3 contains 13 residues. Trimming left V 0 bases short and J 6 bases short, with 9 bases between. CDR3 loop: CASSQDLMGEQYF. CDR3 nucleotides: TGCGCCAGCAGCCAAGATCTAATGGGCGAGCAGTACTTC.

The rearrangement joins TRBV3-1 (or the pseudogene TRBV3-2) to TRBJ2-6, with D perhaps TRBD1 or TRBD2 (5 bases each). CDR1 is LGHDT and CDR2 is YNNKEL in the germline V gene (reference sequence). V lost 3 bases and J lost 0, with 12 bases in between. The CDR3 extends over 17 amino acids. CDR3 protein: CASSQGTPGSGANVLTF. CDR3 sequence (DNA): TGTGCCAGCAGCCAGGGGACGCCAGGCTCTGGGGCCAACGTCCTGACTTTC.

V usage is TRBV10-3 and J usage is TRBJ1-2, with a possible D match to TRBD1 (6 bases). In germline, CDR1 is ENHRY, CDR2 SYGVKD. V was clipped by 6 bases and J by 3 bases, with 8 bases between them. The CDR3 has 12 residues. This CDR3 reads CAIRAGDYGYTF. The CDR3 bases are TGTGCCATCAGGGCAGGGGACTATGGCTACACCTTC.

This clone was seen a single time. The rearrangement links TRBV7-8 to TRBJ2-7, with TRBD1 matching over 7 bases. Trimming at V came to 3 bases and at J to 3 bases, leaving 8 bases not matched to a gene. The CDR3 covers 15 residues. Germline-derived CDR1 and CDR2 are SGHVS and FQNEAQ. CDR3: CASSLTLDRVYEQYF. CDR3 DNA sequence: TGTGCCAGCAGCTTGACCTTAGACAGGGTCTACGAGCAGTACTTC.

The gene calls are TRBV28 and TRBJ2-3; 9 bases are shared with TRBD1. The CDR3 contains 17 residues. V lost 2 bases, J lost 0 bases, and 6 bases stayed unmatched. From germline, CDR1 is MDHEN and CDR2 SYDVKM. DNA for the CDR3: TGTGCCAGCAGTTTAGGGACAGGGCCCCGGAGCACAGATACGCAGTATTTT. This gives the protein CASSLGTGPRSTDTQYF.

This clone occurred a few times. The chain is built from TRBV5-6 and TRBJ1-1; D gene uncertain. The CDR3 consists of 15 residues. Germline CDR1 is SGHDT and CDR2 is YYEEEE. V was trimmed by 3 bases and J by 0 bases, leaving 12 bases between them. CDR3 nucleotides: TGTGCCAGCAGCTCCGACCGAGCGATGAACACTGAAGCTTTCTTT. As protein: CASSSDRAMNTEAFF.

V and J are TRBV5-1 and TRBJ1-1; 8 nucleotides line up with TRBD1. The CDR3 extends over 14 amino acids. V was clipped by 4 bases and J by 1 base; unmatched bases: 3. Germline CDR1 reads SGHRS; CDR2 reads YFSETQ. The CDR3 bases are TGCGCCAGCAGCCAAGGGACAGGGAACACTGAAGCTTTCTTT. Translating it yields CASSQGTGNTEAFF.

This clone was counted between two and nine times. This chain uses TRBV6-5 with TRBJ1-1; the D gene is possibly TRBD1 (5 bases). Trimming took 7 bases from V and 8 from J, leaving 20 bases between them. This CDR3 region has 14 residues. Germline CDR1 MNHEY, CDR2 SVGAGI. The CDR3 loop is CASIRGTGREEAFF. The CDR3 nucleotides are TGTGCCAGCATTAGAGGAACAGGTAGGGAAGAAGCTTTCTTT.

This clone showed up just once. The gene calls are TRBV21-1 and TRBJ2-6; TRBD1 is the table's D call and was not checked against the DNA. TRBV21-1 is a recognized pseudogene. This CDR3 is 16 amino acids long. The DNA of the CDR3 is TGTGCCAGCAGCAAAGTAGGGGGTACTGGGGCCAACGTCCTGACTTTC. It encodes CASSKVGGTGANVLTF.

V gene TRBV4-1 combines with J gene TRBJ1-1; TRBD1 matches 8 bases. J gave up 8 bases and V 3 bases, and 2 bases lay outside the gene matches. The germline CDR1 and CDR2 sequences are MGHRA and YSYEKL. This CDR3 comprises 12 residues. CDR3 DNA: TGCGCCAGCAGCCACGGGACAGGAGAAGCTTTCTTT. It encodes CASSHGTGEAFF.

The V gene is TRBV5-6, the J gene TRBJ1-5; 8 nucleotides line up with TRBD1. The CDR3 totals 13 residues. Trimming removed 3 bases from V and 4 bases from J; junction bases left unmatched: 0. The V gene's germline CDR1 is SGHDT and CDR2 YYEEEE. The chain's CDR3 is CASSWDRNQPQHF. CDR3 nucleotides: TGTGCCAGCAGCTGGGACAGGAATCAGCCCCAGCATTTT.

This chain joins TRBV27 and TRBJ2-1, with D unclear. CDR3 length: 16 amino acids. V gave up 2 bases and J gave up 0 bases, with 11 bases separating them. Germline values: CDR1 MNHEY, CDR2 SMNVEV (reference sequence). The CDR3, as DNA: TGTGCCAGCAGTTTACGAAGCGCTAGCTCCTACAATGAGCAGTTCTTC. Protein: CASSLRSASSYNEQFF.

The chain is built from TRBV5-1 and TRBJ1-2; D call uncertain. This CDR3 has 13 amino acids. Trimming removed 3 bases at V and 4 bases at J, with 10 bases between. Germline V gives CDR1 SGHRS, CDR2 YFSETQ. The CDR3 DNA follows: TGCGCCAGCAGCTCGGACTCTAGCTATGGCTACACCTTC. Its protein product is CASSSDSSYGYTF.

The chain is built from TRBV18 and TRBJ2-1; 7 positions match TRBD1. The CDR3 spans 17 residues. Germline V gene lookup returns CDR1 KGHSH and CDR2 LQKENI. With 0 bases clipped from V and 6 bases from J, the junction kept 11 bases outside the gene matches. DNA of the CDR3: TGTGCCAGCTCACCACCGGGACAGCTCCGAAGCGGCAATGAGCAGTTCTTC. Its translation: CASSPPGQLRSGNEQFF.

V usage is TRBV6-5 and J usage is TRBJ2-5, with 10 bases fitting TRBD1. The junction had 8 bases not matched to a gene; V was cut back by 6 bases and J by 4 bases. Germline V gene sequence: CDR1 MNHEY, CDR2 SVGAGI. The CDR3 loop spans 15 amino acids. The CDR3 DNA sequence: TGTGCCAGCAGCCCCGACAGGGGGCTAGGAGAGACCCAGTACTTC. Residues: CASSPDRGLGETQYF.

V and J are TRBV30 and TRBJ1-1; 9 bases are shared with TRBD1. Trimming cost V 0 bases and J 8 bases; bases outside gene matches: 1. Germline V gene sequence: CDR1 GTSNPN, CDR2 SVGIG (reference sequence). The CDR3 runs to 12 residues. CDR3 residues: CAWSVGTGEAFF. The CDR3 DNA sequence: TGTGCCTGGAGTGTGGGGACAGGGGAAGCTTTCTTT. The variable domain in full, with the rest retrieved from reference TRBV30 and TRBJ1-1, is SQTIHQWPATLVQPVGSPLSLECTVEGTSNPNLYWYRQAAGRGLQLLFYSVGIGQISSEVPQNLSASRPQDRQFILSSKKLLLSDSGFYLCAWSVGTGEAFFGQGTRLTVV.

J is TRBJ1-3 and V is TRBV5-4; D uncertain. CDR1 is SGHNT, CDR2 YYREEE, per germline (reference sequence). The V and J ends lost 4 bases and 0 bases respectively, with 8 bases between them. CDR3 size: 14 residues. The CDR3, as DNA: TGTGCCAGCAGCGTAGGATTCTCTGGAAACACCATATATTTT. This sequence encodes CASSVGFSGNTIYF.

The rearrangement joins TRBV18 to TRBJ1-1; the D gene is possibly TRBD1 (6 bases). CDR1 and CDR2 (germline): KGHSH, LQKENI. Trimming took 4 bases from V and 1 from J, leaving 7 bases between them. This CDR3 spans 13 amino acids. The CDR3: CASSRDKNTEAFF. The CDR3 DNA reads TGTGCCAGCTCACGGGACAAGAACACTGAAGCTTTCTTT.

The CDR3, as DNA: TGTGCCAGCAGCTTGGGAGGAGGGACTGGAAACACCATATATTTT. Translating gives CASSLGGGTGNTIYF. The gene calls are TRBV7-9 and TRBJ1-3; D gene uncertain. With 3 bases removed from V and 2 bases from J, the gap between germline ends came to 11 bases. CDR1 and CDR2 from the germline V gene are SEHNR and FQNEAQ (reference sequence). The CDR3 totals 15 residues. Full variable domain (rest looked up from reference TRBV7-9 and TRBJ1-3): DTGVSQNPRHKITKRGQNVTFRCDPISEHNRLYWYRQTLGQGPEFLTYFQNEAQLEKSRLLSDRFSAERPKGSFSTLEIQRTEQGDSAMYLCASSLGGGTGNTIYFGEGSWLTVV.

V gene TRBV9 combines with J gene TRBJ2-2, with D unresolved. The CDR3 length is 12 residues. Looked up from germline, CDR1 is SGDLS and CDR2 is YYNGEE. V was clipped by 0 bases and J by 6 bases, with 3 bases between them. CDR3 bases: TGTGCCAGCAGCGTAGCCCCCGGGGAGCTGTTTTTT. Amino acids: CASSVAPGELFF.

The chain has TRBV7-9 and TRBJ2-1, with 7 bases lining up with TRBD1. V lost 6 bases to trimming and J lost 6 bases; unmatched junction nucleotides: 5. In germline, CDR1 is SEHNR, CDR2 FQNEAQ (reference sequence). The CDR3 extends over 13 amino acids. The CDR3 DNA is TGTGCCAGCAGAACAGGGGTTGGCAATGAGCAGTTCTTC. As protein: CASRTGVGNEQFF.

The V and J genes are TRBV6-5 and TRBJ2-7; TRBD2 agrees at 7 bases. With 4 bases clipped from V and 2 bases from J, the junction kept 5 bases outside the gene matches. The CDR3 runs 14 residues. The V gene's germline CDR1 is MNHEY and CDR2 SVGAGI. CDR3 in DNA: TGTGCCAGCAGTTCCGGGGGGAGAGCCTACGAGCAGTACTTC. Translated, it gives CASSSGGRAYEQYF.

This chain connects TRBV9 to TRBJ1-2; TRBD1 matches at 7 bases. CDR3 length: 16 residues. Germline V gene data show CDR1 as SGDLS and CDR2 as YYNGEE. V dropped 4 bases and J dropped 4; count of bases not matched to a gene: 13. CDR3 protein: CASSIDPLGQLYGYTF. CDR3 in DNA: TGTGCCAGCAGCATTGACCCCCTGGGACAGCTCTATGGCTACACCTTC.

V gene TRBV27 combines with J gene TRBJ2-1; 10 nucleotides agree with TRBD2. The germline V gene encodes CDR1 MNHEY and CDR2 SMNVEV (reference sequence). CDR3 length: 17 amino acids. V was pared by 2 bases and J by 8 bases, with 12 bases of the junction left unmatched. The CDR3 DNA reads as TGTGCCAGCAGTTTACTCCTAGCGGGAGAGGGGGCCGATGAGCAGTTCTTC. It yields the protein CASSLLLAGEGADEQFF.

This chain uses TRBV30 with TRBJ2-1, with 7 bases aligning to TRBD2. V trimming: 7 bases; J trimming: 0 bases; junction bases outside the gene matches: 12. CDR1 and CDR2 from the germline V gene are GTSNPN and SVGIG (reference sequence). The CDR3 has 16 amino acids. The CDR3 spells CAFAQGAGASYNEQFF. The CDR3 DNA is TGTGCCTTCGCCCAAGGGGCGGGAGCCTCCTACAATGAGCAGTTCTTC.

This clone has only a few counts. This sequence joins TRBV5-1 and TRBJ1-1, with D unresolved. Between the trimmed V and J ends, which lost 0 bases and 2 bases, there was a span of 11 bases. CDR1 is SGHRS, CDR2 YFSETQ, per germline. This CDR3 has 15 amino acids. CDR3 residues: CASSLGLNQNTEAFF. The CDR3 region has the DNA TGCGCCAGCAGCTTGGGCCTCAACCAAAACACTGAAGCTTTCTTT.

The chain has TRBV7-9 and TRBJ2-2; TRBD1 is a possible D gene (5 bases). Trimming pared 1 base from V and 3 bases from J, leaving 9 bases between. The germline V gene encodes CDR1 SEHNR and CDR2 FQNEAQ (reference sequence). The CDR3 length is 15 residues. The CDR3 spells CASSLGGVHTGELFF. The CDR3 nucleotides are TGTGCCAGCAGCTTAGGGGGCGTACACACCGGGGAGCTGTTTTTT.

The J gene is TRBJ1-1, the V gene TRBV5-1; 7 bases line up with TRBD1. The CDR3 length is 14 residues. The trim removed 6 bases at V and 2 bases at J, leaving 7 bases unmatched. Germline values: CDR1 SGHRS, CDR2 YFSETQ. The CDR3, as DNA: TGCGCCAGCACCCCGGGACAGCTAAACACTGAAGCTTTCTTT. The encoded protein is CASTPGQLNTEAFF.

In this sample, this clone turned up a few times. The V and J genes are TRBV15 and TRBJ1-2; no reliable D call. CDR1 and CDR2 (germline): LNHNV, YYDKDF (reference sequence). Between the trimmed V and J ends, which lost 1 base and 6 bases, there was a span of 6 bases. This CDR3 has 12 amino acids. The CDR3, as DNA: TGTGCCACCAGCAGAGCCACAGATGGCTACACCTTC. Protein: CATSRATDGYTF.